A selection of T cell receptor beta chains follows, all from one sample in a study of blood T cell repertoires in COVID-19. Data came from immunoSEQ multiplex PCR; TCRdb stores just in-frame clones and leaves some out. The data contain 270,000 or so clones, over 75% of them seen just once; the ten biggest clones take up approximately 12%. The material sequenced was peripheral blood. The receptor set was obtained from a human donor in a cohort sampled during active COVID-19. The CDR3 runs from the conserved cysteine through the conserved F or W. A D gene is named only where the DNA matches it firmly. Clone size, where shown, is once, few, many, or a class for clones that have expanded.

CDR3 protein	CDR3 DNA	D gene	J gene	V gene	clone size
CAWTGLSGYTF	TGTGCCTGGACAGGGTTAAGTGGCTACACCTTC	.	TRBJ1-2	TRBV30	few
CASSTGWGEKLFF	TGTGCCAGCAGTACAGGGTGGGGTGAAAAACTGTTTTTT	.	TRBJ1-4	TRBV12-3/TRBV12-4	.
CASSLAGGYTF	TGTGCCAGCAGCTTAGCTGGCGGCTACACCTTC	.	TRBJ1-2	TRBV7-9	few
CASSLGVTIRQETQYF	TGTGCCAGCAGCTTGGGAGTTACTATACGGCAAGAGACCCAGTACTTC	.	TRBJ2-5	TRBV5-4	.
CASSTTSATADTQYF	TGTGCCAGCAGCACTACTAGCGCCACGGCAGATACGCAGTATTTT	TRBD2	TRBJ2-3	TRBV5-4	.
CASSRDFSLNEQFF	TGTGCCAGTAGTAGGGACTTCTCCCTCAATGAGCAGTTCTTC	.	TRBJ2-1	TRBV19	.
CASSHAGIGDEQFF	TGTGCCAGCAGCCATGCGGGCATCGGTGATGAGCAGTTCTTC	.	TRBJ2-1	TRBV5-4	.
CASSVQVSLNTEAFF	TGTGCCAGCAGTGTCCAGGTATCCCTGAACACTGAAGCTTTCTTT	.	TRBJ1-1	TRBV2	few
CASSKGTGSQETQYF	TGTGCCAGTAGTAAGGGGACAGGGAGCCAAGAGACCCAGTACTTC	TRBD1	TRBJ2-5	TRBV19	.
CASSADRLQETQYF	TGTGCCAGTAGTGCGGACAGGTTACAAGAGACCCAGTACTTC	TRBD1	TRBJ2-5	TRBV19	.
CASQMLTGMVEKLFF	TGTGCCAGTCAGATGTTGACAGGGATGGTTGAAAAACTGTTTTTT	TRBD1	TRBJ1-4	TRBV2	.
CASSPFRDITDTQYF	TGTGCCAGCAGCCCCTTCCGGGACATCACAGATACGCAGTATTTT	.	TRBJ2-3	TRBV9	.
CASSTSGSQETQYF	TGTGCCAGCAGTACTAGCGGGAGTCAAGAGACCCAGTACTTC	TRBD2	TRBJ2-5	TRBV6-5	.
CASSSPTSGGTLYNEQFF	TGTGCCAGCAGTTCCCCTACTAGCGGAGGGACGCTCTACAATGAGCAGTTCTTC	TRBD2	TRBJ2-1	TRBV27	.
CASSLQEPPNYGYTF	TGTGCCAGCAGCCTACAGGAACCTCCTAACTATGGCTACACCTTC	.	TRBJ1-2	TRBV6-5	.
CASSLALGWVYEQYF	TGTGCCAGCAGCTTAGCGCTGGGCTGGGTTTACGAGCAGTACTTC	.	TRBJ2-7	TRBV7-2	.
CASWRTANSPLHF	TGTGCCAGCTGGAGGACAGCCAATTCACCCCTCCACTTT	.	TRBJ1-6	TRBV2	.
CASTQTGLGEQYF	TGTGCCAGTACCCAGACGGGACTCGGCGAGCAGTACTTC	.	TRBJ2-7	TRBV6-5	.
CASSTGETQYF	TGTGCCAGCAGCACGGGGGAGACCCAGTACTTC	.	TRBJ2-5	TRBV9	.
CASSFIPGGLGEQFF	TGTGCCAGCAGTTTCATCCCAGGGGGTTTGGGTGAGCAGTTCTTC	TRBD1	TRBJ2-1	TRBV28	.
CASSPTGIVVQPQHF	TGTGCCAGCAGCCCAACAGGGATAGTTGTACAGCCCCAGCATTTT	.	TRBJ1-5	TRBV6-2/TRBV6-3	once
CAWESRGLKTGELFF	TGTGCCTGGGAAAGTCGAGGGCTGAAAACCGGGGAGCTGTTTTTT	.	TRBJ2-2	TRBV30	.
CASMGQGKPPNTQYF	TGTGCCAGCATGGGGCAGGGCAAACCACCAAATACGCAGTATTTT	.	TRBJ2-3	TRBV27	.
CASRYTGSDYTF	TGCGCCAGCAGATATACAGGGAGCGACTACACCTTC	.	TRBJ1-2	TRBV5-1	.
CASSSLPGRGFSPLHF	TGTGCCAGCAGCTCCCTACCGGGACGGGGGTTTTCACCCCTCCACTTT	.	TRBJ1-6	TRBV7-9	.
CASRPTGGGSYTF	TGCGCCAGCAGACCGACAGGGGGCGGAAGCTACACCTTC	TRBD1	TRBJ1-2	TRBV4-1	few
CASSPSGGPYEQYF	TGTGCCAGCTCACCTAGCGGGGGCCCCTACGAGCAGTACTTC	TRBD2	TRBJ2-7	TRBV18	.